This T cell receptor beta chain stems from a study of blood T cell repertoires in COVID-19. Overall study: Researchers got acute and convalescent COVID-19 samples from the United States, Italy and Spain. T cells, B-cell-depleted T cells, or PBMCs supplied cDNA or gDNA.

In the authors' methods: Amplification of reference gene primers was used by the study to estimate nucleated cell counts. Here immunoSEQ multiplex PCR was the method, and the copy in TCRdb shows in-frame clones only, minus some. The V and J calls and clone size were taken over from that table, and D and trimming were inferred from the DNA. This sample has about 110,000 clones, with 90% found just once. From germline, CDR1 is LGHNT and CDR2 FRNRAP. V trimming: 0 bases; J trimming: 7 bases; junction bases outside the gene matches: 9. This CDR3 is built from 17 residues. The chain links TRBV12-5 to TRBJ2-2; 9 nucleotides align to TRBD1. This sequence was found in a human donor in a cohort sampled during active COVID-19. The sequencing sample was made of peripheral blood. The CDR3 nucleotides read TGTGCTAGTGGTTTGGTACTGGGGACAGGGAGTTTCGGGGAGCTGTTTTTT. It encodes CASGLVLGTGSFGELFF.